Sequencing of this T cell receptor (beta chain) was carried out in a study of blood T cells in healthy people across ages (dated by TCRdb to 2014 to 2015). Context from the whole study: In model experiments, roughly one uniquely barcoded TCR beta cDNA molecule per two T cells was captured by template switching. Donors were grouped into four age groups: young (average approximately 15 years), middle-aged (39), aged (about 60) and long-lived (just over 80). Age-related changes in TCR beta repertoire diversity were measured in the study by deep sequencing normalized with unique cDNA molecular identifiers. To avoid experimental bias, donors of different ages were distributed randomly across sequencing lanes. Using the same blood draw, the study looked at two additional independent replicas of 1 million unique cDNA reads for two donors, one aged 18 to 30 and the other aged 80 or older.

V is shortened by 3 bases, J by 8 bases, and the region joining them spans 10 bases. From the cysteine through the phenylalanine, the CDR3 covers 11 amino acids. Just CDR3 DNA is preserved here, 33 bases in frame from base 1. The CDR1 and CDR2 encoded by the germline V gene (reference sequence) are DFQATT and SNEGSKA. The 40 or so donors, aged about 6 to 100 years, were systemically healthy Caucasian individuals from Russia. Roughly 10 milliliters of peripheral blood were collected from each donor into EDTA-treated Vacutainer tubes. Ficoll-Paque density-gradient centrifugation was used to isolate PBMCs, with at least 7 million per sample. Total RNA was extracted from PBMCs with Trizol reagent, with at least 6 micrograms obtained per sample. For every donor, flow cytometry on a PBMC aliquot measured the percentage of naive CD45RAhigh/CD27high T cells. Results the study describes overall, beyond this receptor: Donor CMV infection status was unknown, potentially confounding age-related changes in expanded clonotypes. Compared with the aged group, the long-lived group had more naive CD4+ T cells, fewer expanded clones and increased TCR diversity, a pattern suggesting age selection. A strong correlation was found between observed TCR beta diversity and the percentage of naive T cells measured by flow cytometry. Because profiling used bulk unsorted PBMCs, naive and antigen-experienced compartments could not be compared conclusively. Observed TCR beta diversity per million T cells fell roughly linearly with age, and a significant reduction was already apparent by age around 44. Total diversity estimates from one million sequenced T cells were considered lower bounds and underestimates.

The method behind the library was 5' RACE. Sequenced on an Illumina HiSeq 2500. A second PCR of about 6 to 12 cycles was run with a J-beta primer mix and a sample-barcoded 5' primer. Each TCR beta cDNA molecule received a unique molecular identifier from a template-switch 5' adaptor carrying 12 random nucleotides. Each sample yielded at least 3 million CDR3-containing paired-end reads. First-strand cDNA synthesis was performed from all RNA using the Mint cDNA synthesis kit, with priming by a TRBC-specific oligonucleotide. All cDNA was treated with uracil-DNA glycosylase and then went through a first 18-cycle PCR with the universal primers M1SS and BC2_uni_R. The published analysis was carried out like this. For normalization, 1 million high-quality reads, each with a distinct molecular identifier, were randomly selected from each sample. Reads with shared molecular identifiers were discarded instead of being binned into consensus sequences. CDR3 identification, clonotype clustering and error correction used MiTCR with a Q25 quality threshold and the strictest error-elimination algorithm. A nonparametric unseen species model using Euler transformation provided a lower-bound estimate of total TCR beta diversity. Clones were called with MiXCR by TCRdb after fastp trimmed the public reads at Q25, and only in-frame beta chains were retained. Entries that share a CDR3 protein sequence are merged under the most common genes and DNA. The V and J calls, along with clone size, are taken from TCRdb and not from the paper's own processing. The sample has 1.2 million to 1.5 million distinct CDR3 sequences on record, approximately 60% of them singletons. The ten largest clones capture 5% to 7% of the sample.

For this clonotype: No cognate antigen has been identified for it. No base quality values were provided; no much bigger clone lies one nucleotide off.

The chain links TRBV20-1 with TRBJ1-2; too little of a D gene remains to name it. The clonotype comes from a young man in good health. Source material: blood. The CDR3 sequence is CSASGQYGYTF. The nucleotides read TGCAGTGCTAGCGGGCAGTACGGCTACACCTTC.